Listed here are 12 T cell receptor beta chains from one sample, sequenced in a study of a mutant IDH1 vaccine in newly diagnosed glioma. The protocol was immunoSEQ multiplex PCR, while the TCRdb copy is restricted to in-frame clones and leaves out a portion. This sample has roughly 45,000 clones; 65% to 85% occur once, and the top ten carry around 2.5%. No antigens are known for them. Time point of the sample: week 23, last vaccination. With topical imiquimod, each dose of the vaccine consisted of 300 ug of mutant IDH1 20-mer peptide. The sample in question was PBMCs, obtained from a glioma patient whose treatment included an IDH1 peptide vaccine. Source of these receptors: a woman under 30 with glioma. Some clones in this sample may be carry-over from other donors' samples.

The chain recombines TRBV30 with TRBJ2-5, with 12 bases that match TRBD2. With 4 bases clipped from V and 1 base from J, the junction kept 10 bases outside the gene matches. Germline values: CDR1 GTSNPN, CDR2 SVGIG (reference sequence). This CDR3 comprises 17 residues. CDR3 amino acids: CAWKGGLAGTFQETQYF. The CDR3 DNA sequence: TGTGCCTGGAAGGGCGGACTAGCGGGAACTTTCCAAGAGACCCAGTACTTC.

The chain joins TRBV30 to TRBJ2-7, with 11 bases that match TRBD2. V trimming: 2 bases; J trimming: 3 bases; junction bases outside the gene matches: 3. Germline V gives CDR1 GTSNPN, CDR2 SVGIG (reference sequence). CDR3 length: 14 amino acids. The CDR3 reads CAWSRLAGFYEQYF. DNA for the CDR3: TGTGCCTGGAGTAGACTAGCGGGGTTCTACGAGCAGTACTTC.

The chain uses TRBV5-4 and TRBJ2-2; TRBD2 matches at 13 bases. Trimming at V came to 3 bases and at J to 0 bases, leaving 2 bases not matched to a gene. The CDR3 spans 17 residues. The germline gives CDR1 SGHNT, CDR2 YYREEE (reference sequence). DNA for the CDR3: TGTGCCAGCAGCTCGGGACTAGCGGGGCCGAACACCGGGGAGCTGTTTTTT. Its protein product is CASSSGLAGPNTGELFF.

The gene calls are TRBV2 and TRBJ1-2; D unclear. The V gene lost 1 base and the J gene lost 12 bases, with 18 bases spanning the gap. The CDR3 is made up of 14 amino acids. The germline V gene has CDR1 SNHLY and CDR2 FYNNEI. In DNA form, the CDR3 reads TGTGCCAGCAGTGAAGAAGGGTCCGCTCCTTCCAACACCTTC. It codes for CASSEEGSAPSNTF. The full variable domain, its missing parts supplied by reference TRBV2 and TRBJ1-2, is EPEVTQTPSHQVTQMGQEVILRCVPISNHLYFYWYRQILGQKVEFLVSFYNNEISEKSEIFDDQFSVERPDGSNFTLKIRSTKLEDSAMYFCASSEEGSAPSNTFGSGTRLTVV.

DNA of the CDR3: TGCGCCAGCAGCCTCGGGGCCCTCTCTGGAAACACCATATATTTT. Translated, it gives CASSLGALSGNTIYF. This rearrangement joins TRBV5-1 to TRBJ1-3; possibly TRBD1 for D (5 bases). The V gene lost 4 bases and the J gene lost 0 bases, with 11 bases spanning the gap. This CDR3 comprises 15 residues. Germline V gene lookup returns CDR1 SGHRS and CDR2 YFSETQ.

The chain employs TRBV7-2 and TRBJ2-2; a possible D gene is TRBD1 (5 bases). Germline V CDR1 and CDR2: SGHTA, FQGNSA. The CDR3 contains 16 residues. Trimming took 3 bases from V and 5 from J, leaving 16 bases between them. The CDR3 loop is CASSLSKGPGTGELFF. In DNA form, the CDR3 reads TGTGCCAGCAGCTTGAGTAAGGGGCCAGGAACCGGGGAGCTGTTTTTT.

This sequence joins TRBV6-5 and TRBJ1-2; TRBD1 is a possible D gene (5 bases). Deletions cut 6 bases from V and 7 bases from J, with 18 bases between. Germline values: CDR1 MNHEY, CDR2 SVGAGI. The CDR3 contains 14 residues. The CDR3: CASRGVGVYSGYTF. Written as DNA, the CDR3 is TGTGCCAGCAGGGGGGTGGGGGTATATTCTGGCTACACCTTC.

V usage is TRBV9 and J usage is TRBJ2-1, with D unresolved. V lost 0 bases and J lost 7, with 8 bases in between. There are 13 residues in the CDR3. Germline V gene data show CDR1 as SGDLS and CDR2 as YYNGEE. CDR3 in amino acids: CASSVAPGNEQFF. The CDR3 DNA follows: TGTGCCAGCAGCGTAGCTCCAGGTAATGAGCAGTTCTTC.

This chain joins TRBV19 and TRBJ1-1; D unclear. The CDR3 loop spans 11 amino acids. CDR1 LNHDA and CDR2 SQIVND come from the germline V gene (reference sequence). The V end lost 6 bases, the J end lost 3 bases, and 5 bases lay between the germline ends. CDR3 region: CASRRDTEAFF. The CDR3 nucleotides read TGTGCCAGTAGGAGGGACACTGAAGCTTTCTTT.

For the CDR3, the DNA is TGTGCCAGCAGTGCCACCCGGGACAGGGCGGCAACTAATGAAAAACTGTTTTTT. It yields the protein CASSATRDRAATNEKLFF. V gene TRBV6-1 combines with J gene TRBJ1-4; TRBD1 matches at 9 bases. The germline V gene encodes CDR1 MNHNS and CDR2 SASEGT. This CDR3 contains 18 residues. After removal of 4 bases from V and 0 bases from J, the junction contained 9 bases not matched to a gene.

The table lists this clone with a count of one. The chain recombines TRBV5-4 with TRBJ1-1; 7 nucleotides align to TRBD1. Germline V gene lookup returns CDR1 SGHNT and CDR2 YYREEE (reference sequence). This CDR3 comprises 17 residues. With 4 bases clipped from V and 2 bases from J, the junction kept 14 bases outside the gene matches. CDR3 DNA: TGTGCCAGCAGCCCCGAAGGCAGGGGGGGAGTAAACACTGAAGCTTTCTTT. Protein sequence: CASSPEGRGGVNTEAFF.

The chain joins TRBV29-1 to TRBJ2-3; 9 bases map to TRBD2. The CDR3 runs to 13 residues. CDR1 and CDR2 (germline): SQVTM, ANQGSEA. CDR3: CSGGGGGTDTQYF. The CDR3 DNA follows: TGCAGTGGTGGCGGGGGGGGCACAGATACGCAGTATTTT.